This T cell receptor (beta chain) is from a study of cytomegalovirus exposure and HLA in healthy donors (dated by TCRdb to 2016 to 2017). Notes on the research overall: An earlier analysis of under 600 of the donors reported about 290 Gb of sequence data and approximately 110 million unique TCR beta sequences from 150 million to 200 million T cells. A later genetic analysis took genome-wide SNP genotypes for about 55% of the roughly 670 donors and used that subset as a discovery cohort. To predict cytomegalovirus infection status, the study brought together high-throughput TCR immunosequencing, statistical association of individual TCRs with disease status, and machine learning. On average, roughly 200,000 unique TCR beta nucleotide sequences were sequenced per donor among 300 to 500 genotyped donors of the cohort, with around 19% of those sequences being non-productive. An early release that covered some 630 HLA-typed donors contained about 300 gigabases of sequencing data and tens of millions of unique TCR sequences. The study was designed to test whether signatures of past pathogen exposure could be identified by cataloging public T cell receptors. Besides the first cohort of around 700 subjects, a separate validation cohort made up of about 120 different subjects was used. Rather than drawing on any new phenotypic data, the later analysis identified candidate immune exposures from TCR beta sequences and the way those sequences occurred across donors. The study used immunosequencing to profile the T cell repertoires of hundreds of subjects and linked those repertoires to cytomegalovirus serostatus. HLA typing covered class I and class II loci at four-digit resolution. Donor age, sex, ethnicity and CMV serostatus were collected together with the repertoire data. Of the roughly 400 genotyped donors, 75% to 85% were placed in the genetic ancestry cluster associated with self-reported Caucasian donors. Several DR-DQ haplotypes were handled as single units for association and clustering because linkage in the cohort was strong. All discovery cohort repertoires had been generated on a single sequencing platform. A later analysis re-examined previously published TCR beta repertoires from about 670 donors and added high-resolution HLA genotyping to investigate patterns of TCR occurrence. An earlier analysis of nearly 600 of the donors applied high-throughput TCR beta sequencing to assess whether each TCR beta V gene segment acted as functional or pseudogenic. The number of typed donors differed by locus: about 629-640 for A, B, C, DRB1 and DQB1; some 540 for DQA1; 606 for DPA1; and about 450 for DPB1. Summary of the overall study and its limitations: Roughly 17 rarely observed V segments, including chromosome 9 orphons, were excluded from the earlier analysis of several hundred of the donors because counts were too low. According to a later analysis, TCR association rates differed among HLA loci, with DRB1 alleles showing the most associated TCRs and HLA-C alleles showing the fewest. Compared with equally common non-associated chains, HLA-associated TCR beta chains in a later analysis were more clonally expanded and had lower generation probabilities. The authors suggested that the approach could potentially be generalized to other disease states and immunological phenotypes. Most CMV-associated TCR beta chains appeared to be HLA-restricted in a later analysis, and the HLA associations seemed to be driven largely by CMV exposure. Several of the top co-occurrence clusters appeared to be linked to parvovirus B19, influenza, CMV and Epstein-Barr virus, according to a later analysis. The classifier was reported to diagnose cytomegalovirus status with high specificity and sensitivity in both the original and validation cohorts. While some public TCRs were present in many individuals, most TCR sequences turned up only very rarely across donors. In a later genetic analysis, a missense DCLRE1C variant was associated with V-gene and J-gene trimming of TCR beta chains, and the association was replicated in an independent cohort. The sequencing pipeline was judged likely to have produced a cluster of highly shared sequence variants as a technical artifact. Correlated functional status among segregating V segments might be attributable to linkage disequilibrium, but an unknown experimental factor could not be ruled out. In an earlier analysis of roughly 560 of the donors, most TCR beta V segments were observed in productive rearrangements about 87% or about 30% of the time, broadly matching IMGT annotations. Sequencing depth was assumed to be roughly uniform across donors in the presence/absence analyses, though that assumption may not hold. A further reported finding was that TCR beta sequences accurately predicted the HLA-A and HLA-B alleles for most subjects in the first cohort. Because some donors lacked HLA typing at each locus, the association tests relied only on the typed subset. The only immune exposure information available for the cohort was CMV serostatus. A later analysis associated about 16,000 TCR beta sequences with specific HLA alleles at a false discovery rate of 0.05. According to a later genetic analysis, donors in an Asian-associated ancestry cluster had fewer N-insertions in productive TCRs than the approximately 690-donor mean. Only TCR beta chains were sequenced in this cohort, and the absence of alpha or paired-chain data limited detectable features. The study gave a list of some 150 TCR beta chains associated with cytomegalovirus. In vitro tests confirmed that a few of the cytomegalovirus-associated TCR beta chains recognize cytomegalovirus antigens. Strong co-occurrence of HLA alleles, especially DR and DQ, made assigning TCR associations to individual alleles difficult.

The cohort was made up of about 610 healthy bone marrow donors. Cohort members were all nominally healthy when sampled, although unrecorded immune exposures were likely present. The donor was CMV seronegative and was included in the group of around 320 seronegative cohort members. A peripheral blood sample was provided by each donor, and peripheral blood mononuclear cells were used for TCR beta sequencing. The Qiagen DNeasy Blood Extraction Kit was used to extract genomic DNA from the blood cell samples. Libraries were made using the immunoSEQ multiplex PCR assay. For the multiplex PCR, a mixture combining 60 forward primers for TCR Vbeta segments and 13 reverse primers for TCR Jbeta segments was used. The CDR3 region of rearranged TCR beta genes was amplified from genomic DNA by a multiplex PCR assay. Amplified TCR beta libraries were sequenced as 87-base-pair reads on the Illumina HiSeq System. In the original analysis: In a later analysis, some 80 million unique TCR beta chains were counted across the 500 to 700 repertoires, and approximately 11 million of these chains were shared by at least two donors. A nearest-neighbor algorithm error-corrected the raw reads and collapsed the reads into unique sequences, merging closely related sequences to remove PCR and sequencing errors. CDR3 sequences were aligned to IMGT reference sequences to assign V, D and J gene segments. For a sequence to be retained, a match of at least six nucleotides to both a V gene segment and a J gene segment was required. A rearrangement counted as productive if the CDR3 had no stop codons and remained in frame with V and J, and every other rearrangement counted as non-productive. CDR3 was defined by IMGT convention, running from the second conserved V-encoded cysteine to the conserved J-encoded phenylalanine. The earlier analysis of a few hundred of the donors excluded sequences that lacked an unambiguous match to a single V gene segment. An earlier analysis of fewer than 750 of the donors called V segments functional above 56.7% productive rearrangements and segregating when the between-donor standard deviation exceeded 5%. A statistical classification framework was developed to diagnose cytomegalovirus status using the catalog of TCR beta chain sequences. V and J gene assignment, in a later analysis, came from comparing TCR nucleotide sequences with IMGT/GENE-DB human TR gene sequences. A later analysis assigned CDR3 sequences and most-parsimonious VDJ recombination scenarios with the TCRdist pipeline. In a later analysis, every TCR beta chain was defined by the combination of its CDR3 amino acid sequence and its V-gene family, and reads without a unique V-gene family were dropped. In a later analysis, some 600 highly shared, low-generation-probability nucleotide sequences were removed to address suspected cross-contamination and a sequencing artifact. For each public chain, a later analysis derived a clonal expansion index from normalized ranks of inferred template counts within each repertoire. Generation probabilities in a later analysis came from a VDJ recombination model fitted to out-of-frame rearrangements, and those results were checked against IGoR. In a later analysis, TCR-TCR, TCR-HLA and TCR-CMV co-occurrence was scored with hypergeometric tests, and a repertoire-size bias correction was applied to TCR pairs. False discovery rates were estimated in a later analysis by permuting HLA or CMV assignments 20 times. In a later analysis, co-occurring TCRs were grouped with DBSCAN, and TCRdist sequence similarity was added when clustering was performed within HLA-allele-positive subsets. Repertoires with fewer than 30,000 or more than 120,000 public chains, plus five repertoires with anomalous nucleotide sharing, were excluded from co-occurrence clustering. The table was pulled from immuneACCESS by TCRdb, which kept in-frame rearrangements only. Such tables lose some clones; where checked, under half of the loss comes from unresolved V genes, and the rest has no known cause. That table is the source of V, J and clone size, and D and trimming were worked out from the DNA. The sample profile shows some 150,000 clones; roughly 71% of them were found once. Clones ranked in the top ten supply about 1.4% of the sample.

In its sample, this clone was seen a few times. The antigen this receptor binds is unknown. One base away there is no much larger clone; base qualities are not given. The receptor was isolated from a woman in her 40s in good health and CMV-seronegative. Specimen: PBMCs.

CDR3 region: CASSLAGTENEQFF. The DNA is TGCGCCAGCAGCTTGGCGGGGACTGAAAATGAGCAGTTCTTC. The receptor chain draws on TRBV5-1 and TRBJ2-1; TRBD2 is a possible D gene, resting on 6 matching bases. Trimming removed 0 bases from V and 7 bases from J, leaving 11 bases between the germline ends. Inclusive of the bounding cysteine and phenylalanine, the CDR3 is 14 residues long. Just the 42-base CDR3 DNA is kept, in frame starting at base 1. CDR1 and CDR2 (SGHRS, YFSETQ) derive from the germline V gene.